Below, 27 T cell receptor beta chains from the same sample are listed, as sequenced in a study of OX40 agonist ivuxolimab in advanced cancers. Using immunoSEQ multiplex PCR, the repertoire was profiled, and TCRdb retains in-frame clones only, with some absent. Of over 45,000 clones in the sample, 80% were seen once. This specimen was CD4+ or CD8+ T cells sorted from blood, taken in a trial of the OX40 agonist ivuxolimab. These receptors were obtained from an adult with an advanced solid tumor such as melanoma, head and neck, liver or kidney cancer.

V gene TRBV5-6 combines with J gene TRBJ1-4; D possibly corresponds to TRBD1 (5 bases). The CDR3 spans 14 residues. V was cut by 5 bases and J by 4 bases, with 12 bases left in between. Germline V gene lookup returns CDR1 SGHDT and CDR2 YYEEEE. In nucleotides, the CDR3 is TGTGCCAGCAGTCGGGACGGTTATAATGAAAAACTGTTTTTT. Amino acids: CASSRDGYNEKLFF.

The V call is TRBV18, the J call TRBJ2-4, with TRBD1 matching over 10 bases. CDR1 is KGHSH and CDR2 is LQKENI in the germline V gene. The trim removed 2 bases at V and 14 bases at J, leaving 9 bases unmatched. This CDR3 contains 14 residues. In nucleotides, the CDR3 is TGTGCCAGCTCACCAGACTCGACAGGGGGCGGGGAGTACTTC. It yields the protein CASSPDSTGGGEYF.

This rearrangement joins TRBV5-1 to TRBJ2-1, with 7 nucleotides matching TRBD1. The germline V gene has CDR1 SGHRS and CDR2 YFSETQ. The junction had 11 bases not matched to a gene; V was cut back by 4 bases and J by 7 bases. The CDR3 extends over 15 amino acids. In DNA form, the CDR3 reads TGCGCCAGCAGCCACCATGAGGGGGCTTATAATGAGCAGTTCTTC. Translated, it gives CASSHHEGAYNEQFF.

In its sample, this clone was seen once. This rearrangement joins TRBV5-4 to TRBJ2-5, with D maybe TRBD2 (6 bases). The CDR3 totals 14 residues. The V gene lost 0 bases and the J gene lost 3 bases, with 9 bases spanning the gap. The germline V gene has CDR1 SGHNT and CDR2 YYREEE (reference sequence). The CDR3 sequence is CASSLVGGKETQYF. The CDR3 DNA reads TGTGCCAGCAGCTTGGTAGGAGGGAAAGAGACCCAGTACTTC.

The rearrangement uses TRBV9 and TRBJ2-7; 8 nucleotides line up with TRBD2. CDR3 length equals 16 residues. V was clipped by 3 bases and J by 1 base; unmatched bases: 9. Germline values: CDR1 SGDLS, CDR2 YYNGEE. The CDR3 sequence: CASSAGSGGPSYEQYF. DNA of the CDR3: TGTGCCAGCAGCGCAGGATCGGGGGGGCCGTCCTACGAGCAGTACTTC.

In its sample, this clone was seen a few times. This sequence joins TRBV25-1 and TRBJ2-3, with D uncertain. The V end was cut by 4 bases, the J end by 3 bases, with 5 bases between. The length of the CDR3 is 12 residues. CDR1 and CDR2 from the germline V gene are MGHDK and SYGVNS. For the CDR3, the DNA is TGTGCCAGCAGTGGATATACAGATACGCAGTATTTT. Protein product: CASSGYTDTQYF.

The J gene is TRBJ1-2, the V gene TRBV5-1; tentatively, D is TRBD1 (6 bases). The CDR3 runs to 15 residues. Germline lookup yields CDR1 SGHRS and CDR2 YFSETQ. Trimming shortened V by 0 bases and J by 1 base, and 10 bases separated the two germline ends. Here the CDR3 DNA reads TGCGCCAGCAGCTTGGTGGGGGCCTTTAACTATGGCTACACCTTC. Amino acids: CASSLVGAFNYGYTF.

The V call is TRBV6-5, the J call TRBJ1-2, with no clear D. The V gene's germline CDR1 is MNHEY and CDR2 SVGAGI. V dropped 5 bases and J dropped 4 bases, with 11 bases sitting between them. The CDR3 is made up of 13 amino acids. DNA of the CDR3: TGTGCCAGCAGTCGCCCCGACGGCTATGGCTACACCTTC. It yields the protein CASSRPDGYGYTF.

This clone was found once. This chain links TRBV13 with TRBJ2-4, with D tentatively TRBD1 or TRBD2 (5 bases each). The CDR3 is 14 residues long. Per germline, CDR1 PRHDT and CDR2 FYEKMQ (reference sequence). V lost 0 bases, J lost 5 bases, and 8 bases lay in between. Here the CDR3 DNA reads TGTGCCAGCAGCTTAGGTGGGGGACAAAACATTCAGTACTTC. This translates into CASSLGGGQNIQYF. The complete variable domain, with remaining parts taken from reference TRBV13 and TRBJ2-4, reads AAGVIQSPRHLIKEKRETATLKCYPIPRHDTVYWYQQGPGQDPQFLISFYEKMQSDKGSIPDRFSAQQFSDYHSELNMSSLELGDSALYFCASSLGGGQNIQYFGAGTRLSVL.

The J gene is TRBJ2-3, the V gene TRBV15; TRBD2 matches at 7 bases. CDR1 and CDR2 from the germline V gene are LNHNV and YYDKDF (reference sequence). V shed 2 bases and J 0 bases; nucleotides not matched to a gene: 8. This CDR3 region has 17 residues. In DNA form, the CDR3 reads TGTGCCACCAGCAGATGGGGGGGAAGCCTTAGCACAGATACGCAGTATTTT. Protein product: CATSRWGGSLSTDTQYF.

The chain uses TRBV25-1 and TRBJ2-1; D gene uncertain. Trimming shortened V by 3 bases and J by 9 bases, and 6 bases separated the two germline ends. The V gene's germline CDR1 is MGHDK and CDR2 SYGVNS. The CDR3 contains 11 residues. The CDR3 sequence: CASSDTSEQFF. CDR3 in DNA: TGTGCCAGCAGTGATACCTCTGAGCAGTTCTTC.

This clone was recorded a few times. The V and J genes are TRBV7-3 and TRBJ2-5, with 10 bases aligning to TRBD2. CDR1 SGHTA and CDR2 FQGTGA come from the germline V gene. V shed 1 base, J shed 5 bases, and the junction held 10 bases outside the gene matches. The length of the CDR3 is 17 residues. The CDR3 is CASSLMASGSIGETQYF. CDR3 sequence (DNA): TGTGCCAGCAGCTTAATGGCTAGCGGGAGTATCGGGGAGACCCAGTACTTC.

This clone was detected once. The rearrangement uses TRBV7-9 and TRBJ1-2; tentative D call: TRBD1 (6 bases). Trimming stripped 2 bases from V and 8 bases from J, with 12 bases between. The CDR3 is 13 amino acids. CDR1 and CDR2 from the germline V gene are SEHNR and FQNEAQ (reference sequence). The CDR3 here is CASSLNTQGGYTF. In nucleotides, the CDR3 is TGTGCCAGCAGCTTAAATACACAGGGCGGCTACACCTTC.

The chain uses TRBV11-2 and TRBJ1-5, with D possibly matching TRBD1 (5 bases). Germline CDR1 and CDR2: SGHAT and FQNNGV. This CDR3 has 15 residues. V was pared by 1 base and J by 4 bases, with 11 bases between. CDR3 coding DNA: TGTGCCAGCAGCTTAGGCGGGGACCCAAATCAGCCCCAGCATTTT. The encoded protein is CASSLGGDPNQPQHF.

The rearrangement uses TRBV19 and TRBJ1-2; TRBD1 aligns across 10 bases. Germline CDR1 reads LNHDA; CDR2 reads SQIVND (reference sequence). Trimming removed 2 bases from V and 8 bases from J; junction bases left unmatched: 11. The CDR3 is 16 amino acids. Here the CDR3 reads CASSIPSTGGEGGYTF. The CDR3 coding sequence is TGTGCCAGTAGTATACCCTCGACAGGGGGCGAAGGCGGCTACACCTTC.

CDR3 residues: CATSRDYGDTQYF. Here the CDR3 DNA reads TGTGCCACCAGCAGAGATTATGGAGATACGCAGTATTTT. This chain joins TRBV15 and TRBJ2-3, with D hard to call. Trimming pared 0 bases from V and 5 bases from J, leaving 6 bases between. The CDR3 is made up of 13 amino acids. Germline V gene lookup returns CDR1 LNHNV and CDR2 YYDKDF (reference sequence).

The chain is built from TRBV2 and TRBJ1-3; D is unclear. V lost 5 bases and J lost 0, with 11 bases in between. The CDR3 totals 15 residues. CDR1 SNHLY and CDR2 FYNNEI come from the germline V gene. The CDR3 is CASSFRGTSGNTIYF. As DNA, the CDR3 is TGTGCCAGCAGTTTTCGGGGAACCTCTGGAAACACCATATATTTT.

This sequence joins TRBV7-2 and TRBJ1-2, with a possible D match to TRBD1 (6 bases). CDR1 SGHTA and CDR2 FQGNSA come from the germline V gene. The CDR3 is 17 amino acids. Trimming removed 6 bases at V and 6 bases at J, with 26 bases between. This CDR3 reads CASSMNLAAGASHGYTF. The CDR3 DNA reads as TGTGCCAGCAGTATGAATTTGGCGGCAGGGGCATCACATGGCTACACCTTC.

This chain connects TRBV10-1 to TRBJ1-2; D might be TRBD1 (6 bases). The CDR3 covers 15 residues. V gave up 6 bases and J gave up 8 bases, with 22 bases separating them. Germline assignment: CDR1 WNHNN and CDR2 SYGVQD (reference sequence). The CDR3 region is CASSEDSSDARGYTF. The DNA for the CDR3 is TGCGCCAGCAGCGAGGACAGCTCGGACGCGCGGGGCTACACCTTC.

V gene TRBV6-1 combines with J gene TRBJ1-3, with D unresolved. This CDR3 spans 13 amino acids. Germline-derived CDR1 and CDR2 are MNHNS and SASEGT. V shed 6 bases and J shed 6 bases, with 12 bases lying between them. CDR3 nucleotides: TGTGCCAGCAGCCAAAAGGGTGTAAACACCATATATTTT. Protein product: CASSQKGVNTIYF.

The chain uses TRBV18 and TRBJ1-4, with unresolved D. V gave up 3 bases and J gave up 4 bases, with 9 bases separating them. Germline V CDR1 and CDR2: KGHSH, LQKENI. The CDR3 covers 14 residues. CDR3 in amino acids: CASSPQALNEKLFF. In DNA form, the CDR3 reads TGTGCCAGCTCACCGCAGGCCCTTAATGAAAAACTGTTTTTT.

This clone was seen once. The rearrangement links TRBV7-9 to TRBJ1-2; 7 nucleotides align to TRBD1. The length of the CDR3 is 14 residues. Germline V gives CDR1 SEHNR, CDR2 FQNEAQ (reference sequence). V shed 6 bases and J 5 bases; nucleotides not matched to a gene: 9. The CDR3 here is CASSQTTGEYGYTF. CDR3 in DNA: TGTGCCAGCAGTCAAACCACAGGGGAGTATGGCTACACCTTC.

The chain combines TRBV11-3 with TRBJ2-6; D unclear. CDR1 SGHNT and CDR2 YENEEA come from the germline V gene. This CDR3 spans 12 amino acids. Trimming removed 1 base at V and 12 bases at J, with 7 bases between. The CDR3 DNA sequence: TGTGCCAGCAGCTTAGGAAAGCGCGTCCTGACTTTC. As protein: CASSLGKRVLTF.

The V call is TRBV6-6, the J call TRBJ1-1, with a tentative D call TRBD1 (5 bases). Germline V lookup: CDR1 MNHNY, CDR2 SVGAGI (reference sequence). This CDR3 contains 12 residues. Trimming left V 5 bases short and J 4 bases short, with 8 bases between. DNA of the CDR3: TGTGCCAGCAGTGGGGGTAGCACTGAAGCTTTCTTT. This sequence encodes CASSGGSTEAFF.

This clone was counted between two and nine times. V is TRBV7-9 and J is TRBJ2-7; 8 bases map to TRBD1. V gave up 1 base and J gave up 2 bases; unmatched junction bases: 7. The CDR3 spans 16 residues. CDR1 and CDR2 (germline): SEHNR, FQNEAQ (reference sequence). The DNA for the CDR3 is TGTGCCAGCAGCTTAGGGCAGGGGGCCGTCACCTACGAGCAGTACTTC. Translating it yields CASSLGQGAVTYEQYF.

This clone was detected once. V is TRBV6-5 and J is TRBJ2-5, with D perhaps matching TRBD1 (5 bases). Germline values: CDR1 MNHEY, CDR2 SVGAGI. V gave up 1 base and J gave up 1 base, with 10 bases separating them. This CDR3 is 15 amino acids long. In nucleotides, the CDR3 is TGTGCCAGCAGTTACTATCAGGGTTCCCAAGAGACCCAGTACTTC. It yields the protein CASSYYQGSQETQYF.

The V gene is TRBV10-1, the J gene TRBJ1-1; 9 nucleotides agree with TRBD1. The CDR3 loop spans 15 amino acids. V gave up 3 bases and J gave up 5 bases; unmatched junction bases: 7. From germline, CDR1 is WNHNN and CDR2 SYGVQD (reference sequence). The CDR3 region has the DNA TGCGCCAGCAGTGATACCGGGACAGGGAGGACTGAAGCTTTCTTT. It specifies CASSDTGTGRTEAFF.